There are a few counts of the clone carrying this TCR beta chain. Its antigen is undetermined. A read error may produce the germline difference seen at one junction end. 60 Vbeta and 13 Jbeta primers were used in PCR. This table comes from immunoSEQ multiplex PCR, and its TCRdb copy is limited to in-frame clones, with some not included. The profile shows around 110,000 clones, around a tenth of them singletons. The record originates from a study of cytomegalovirus exposure and HLA in healthy donors. Study details: There were under 130 million unique TCR beta sequences, drawn from approximately 180 million T cells, in an earlier analysis.

Findings and limits, study-wide: In a later analysis, productive TCRs from donors in an Asian-associated ancestry cluster reportedly carried fewer N-insertions than the cohort mean. An analysis that was carried out later associated 16,951 TCR beta sequences with HLA alleles at 0.05 false discovery rate.

Each donor was healthy, and each was a bone marrow donor. The sequenced sample was PBMCs. The clonotype comes from a man aged 25 to 45 in good health and CMV-seronegative.

CDR3 protein: CASSLTGGGETQYF. For the CDR3, the DNA is TGTGCTAGCAGCCTTACAGGGGGCGGTGAGACCCAGTACTTC. This chain connects TRBV7-7 to TRBJ2-5; 9 bases map to TRBD1. CDR3 length: 14 amino acids. The germline V gene has CDR1 SSHAT and CDR2 FNYEAQ (reference sequence).